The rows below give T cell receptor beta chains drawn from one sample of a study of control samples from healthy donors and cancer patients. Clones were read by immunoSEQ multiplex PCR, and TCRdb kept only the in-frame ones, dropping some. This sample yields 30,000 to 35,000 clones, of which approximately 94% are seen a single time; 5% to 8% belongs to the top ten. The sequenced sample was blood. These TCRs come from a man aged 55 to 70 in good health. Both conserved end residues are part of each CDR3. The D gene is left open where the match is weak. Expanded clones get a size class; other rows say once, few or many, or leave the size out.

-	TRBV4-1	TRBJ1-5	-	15	TGCGCCAGCAGCCAAGACCAGGAGTATTACCAGCCCCAGCATTTT	CASSQDQEYYQPQHF
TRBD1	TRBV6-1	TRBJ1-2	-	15	TGTGCCAGCAGTGAGCGGACAGGGTTGGTGTATGGCTACACCTTC	CASSERTGLVYGYTF
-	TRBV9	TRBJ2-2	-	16	TGTGCCAGCAGCGTTCGAGGGCTGGGGAACACCGGGGAGCTGTTTTTT	CASSVRGLGNTGELFF
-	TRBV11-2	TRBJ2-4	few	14	TGTGCCAGCAGCTTAGGGGCCGCCGAAAACATTCAGTACTTC	CASSLGAAENIQYF
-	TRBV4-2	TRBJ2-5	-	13	TGTGCCAGCAGCCAAGAAAACCAAGAGACCCAGTACTTC	CASSQENQETQYF
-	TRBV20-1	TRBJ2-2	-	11	TGCAGTGCTAGAGGGGCCGGGGAGCTGTTTTTT	CSARGAGELFF
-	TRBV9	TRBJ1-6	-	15	TGTGCCAGCAGCGTAAGACCGTCGTCTGATTCACCCCTCCACTTT	CASSVRPSSDSPLHF
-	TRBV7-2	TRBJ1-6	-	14	TGTGCCAGCAGCTTAGCTAGCCTTAGTTCACCCCTCCACTTT	CASSLASLSSPLHF
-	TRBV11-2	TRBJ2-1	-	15	TGTGCCAGCAGCAGGAGCGGAACCTCCTACAATGAGCAGTTCTTC	CASSRSGTSYNEQFF
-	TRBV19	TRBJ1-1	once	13	TGTGCCAGTAGTATAAGGCCGAACACTGAAGCTTTCTTT	CASSIRPNTEAFF
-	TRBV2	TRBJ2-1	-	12	TGTGCCAGCTTGGAAAGGACAACGGAGCAGTTCTTC	CASLERTTEQFF
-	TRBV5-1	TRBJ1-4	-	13	TGCGCCAGCAGCTTAGACATGGATGAAAAACTGTTTTTT	CASSLDMDEKLFF
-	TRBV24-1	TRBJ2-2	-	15	TGTGCCACCAGTGAGCCCAGGGGGAACACCGGGGAGCTGTTTTTT	CATSEPRGNTGELFF
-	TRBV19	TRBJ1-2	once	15	TGTGCCAGTAGCCTTCGGCGGGGGGCAGACTATGGCTACACCTTC	CASSLRRGADYGYTF
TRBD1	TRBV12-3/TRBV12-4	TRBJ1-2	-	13	TGTGCCAGCAGGCTAGACAGGGACGGCGGCTACACCTTC	CASRLDRDGGYTF
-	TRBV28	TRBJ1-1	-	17	TGTGCCAGCAGTTTCGACATTGCCCTTTCAATGAACACTGAAGCTTTCTTT	CASSFDIALSMNTEAFF
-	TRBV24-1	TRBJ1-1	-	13	TGTGCCACCCGGGAAGCAGGGAACACTGAAGCTTTCTTT	CATREAGNTEAFF
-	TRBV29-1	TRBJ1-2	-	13	TGCAGCGTTTCCCCCGGGGCCAGAGAGGGCTACACCTTC	CSVSPGAREGYTF
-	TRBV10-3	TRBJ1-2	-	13	TGTGCCATCAGTGAGTCACAGAACTATGGCTACACCTTC	CAISESQNYGYTF
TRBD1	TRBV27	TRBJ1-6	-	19	TGTGCCAGCAGTCCGACAGGGTTCTTCCCGAGCTCCTATAATTCACCCCTCCACTTT	CASSPTGFFPSSYNSPLHF
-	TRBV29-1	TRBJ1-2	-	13	TGCAGCGTTTCGGGACCTGCTAACTATGGCTACACCTTC	CSVSGPANYGYTF
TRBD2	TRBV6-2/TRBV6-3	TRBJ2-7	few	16	TGTGCCAGCAGTTCCCCGGGACTAGCGATCACCTACGAGCAGTACTTC	CASSSPGLAITYEQYF
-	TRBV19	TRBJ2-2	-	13	TGTGCCAGTAGTATAGGCCCCACCGGGGAGCTGTTTTTT	CASSIGPTGELFF
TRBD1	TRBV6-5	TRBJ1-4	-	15	TGTGCCAGCAGGCGACAGGGGGCGATGGGTGAAAAACTGTTTTTT	CASRRQGAMGEKLFF
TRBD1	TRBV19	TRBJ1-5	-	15	TGTGCCAGTAGAGAGGGGGGACAGGGGAGTCAGCCCCAGCATTTT	CASREGGQGSQPQHF
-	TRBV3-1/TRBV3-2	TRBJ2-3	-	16	TGTGCCAGCAGCCCTCTGGCGAACAGGGTAGCAGATACGCAGTATTTT	CASSPLANRVADTQYF
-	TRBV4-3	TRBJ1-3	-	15	TGCGCCAGCAGCCAAGAGGGGGGTTCTGGAAACACCATATATTTT	CASSQEGGSGNTIYF
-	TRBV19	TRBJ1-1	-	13	TGTGCCAGTAGTGTCGGGTCGAACACTGAAGCTTTCTTT	CASSVGSNTEAFF
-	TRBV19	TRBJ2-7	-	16	TGTGCCAGTAGTATAGGCGGGACAGATCCCTCCTACGAGCAGTACTTC	CASSIGGTDPSYEQYF
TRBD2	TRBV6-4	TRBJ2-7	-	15	TGTGCCAGCAGGACCCCTCTAGCGGGGGAGCGGGAGCAGTACTTC	CASRTPLAGEREQYF
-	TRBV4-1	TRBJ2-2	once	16	TGCGCCAGCAGCCTTGGTTGGGACGGTAACACCGGGGAGCTGTTTTTT	CASSLGWDGNTGELFF
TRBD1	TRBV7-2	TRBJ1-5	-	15	TGTGCCAGCAGCTACCGGGACAGGGGGGATCAGCCCCAGCATTTT	CASSYRDRGDQPQHF
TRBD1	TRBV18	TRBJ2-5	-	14	TGTGCCAGCGGGACAGGGACGGTGGAAGAGACCCAGTACTTC	CASGTGTVEETQYF
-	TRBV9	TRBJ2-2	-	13	TGTGCCAGCAGCCCTGGAGAGTCCGGGGAGCTGTTTTTT	CASSPGESGELFF
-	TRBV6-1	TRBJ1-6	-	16	TGTGCCAGCAGTGAAGCGGCAAGTCTGTATAATTCACCCCTCCACTTT	CASSEAASLYNSPLHF